This paragraph covers one T cell receptor beta chain sequence. The antigen is undetermined. This CDR3 is built from 12 residues. V was trimmed by 6 bases and J by 5 bases, leaving 10 bases between them. Germline V CDR1 and CDR2: ENHRY, SYGVKD. The entry originates in a study of cytomegalovirus exposure and HLA in healthy donors. Study-wide findings and caveats: Earlier analysis yielded a pattern in which most TCR beta V segments were productive about 90% or about 30% of the time.

PCR used 60 Vbeta primers and 13 Jbeta primers. The repertoire was sequenced with immunoSEQ multiplex PCR; TCRdb's copy has only in-frame clones and lacks some. The sample lists 200,000 to 250,000 clones, 65% to 90% seen once, with 1.3% to 1.5% in the top ten. V usage is TRBV10-3 and J usage is TRBJ2-5, with TRBD2 as a possible D gene (6 bases). Input material: PBMCs. The receptor was derived from a girl aged 5 to 17 in good health and CMV-seronegative. Here the CDR3 reads CAIRGSGETQYF. CDR3 DNA: TGTGCCATCAGGGGTAGCGGTGAGACCCAGTACTTC.